Following are 3 T cell receptor beta chains from one sample sequenced in a study of blood T cell repertoires in COVID-19. Method: immunoSEQ multiplex PCR; TCRdb's copy keeps in-frame clones and lacks some. The table has some 300,000 clones, roughly 90% seen once; the top ten hold roughly a tenth. The specimen was PBMCs or T cells enriched from blood (not recorded which). The receptors were gathered from a woman younger than 45 who had recovered from COVID-19.

The chain joins TRBV3-1 (or the pseudogene TRBV3-2) to TRBJ2-1, with D possibly being TRBD2 (6 bases). The CDR3 is made up of 13 amino acids. V was cut by 4 bases and J by 10 bases, with 14 bases left in between. The germline CDR1 and CDR2 sequences are LGHDT and YNNKEL (reference sequence). The chain's CDR3 is CASSLLAQGEQFF. The CDR3 region has the DNA TGTGCCAGCAGCCTCCTAGCGCAAGGAGAGCAGTTCTTC.

The chain has TRBV4-2 and TRBJ2-7; 7 bases align to TRBD2. V was clipped by 0 bases and J by 13 bases; unmatched bases: 12. Germline CDR1 and CDR2: LGHNA and YNFKEQ. The CDR3 loop spans 14 amino acids. CDR3 protein: CASSQDPGGGKTYF. CDR3 nucleotide sequence: TGTGCCAGCAGCCAAGATCCGGGAGGTGGGAAGACCTACTTC.

The V gene is TRBV5-5, the J gene TRBJ1-3; possible D gene TRBD1, 6 bases. CDR1 is SGHKS, CDR2 YYEKEE, per germline (reference sequence). This CDR3 has 15 residues. V was clipped by 4 bases and J by 4 bases, with 15 bases between them. The CDR3 DNA sequence: TGTGCCAGCAGCATAAGACAGGAGATAGGAAACACCATATATTTT. Translation gives CASSIRQEIGNTIYF. The full variable domain, in which reference TRBV5-5 and TRBJ1-3 provide the parts outside the CDR3, is DAGVTQSPTHLIKTRGQQVTLRCSPISGHKSVSWYQQVLGQGPQFIFQYYEKEERGRGNFPDRFSARQFPNYSSELNVNALLLGDSALYLCASSIRQEIGNTIYFGEGSWLTVV.